Listed here are 4 T cell receptor beta chains from one sample, sequenced in a study of radiation and T cells in renal cell carcinoma. The assay was immunoSEQ multiplex PCR, and TCRdb's table has in-frame clones only and misses some. Among approximately 150,000 clones listed, 86% were seen once. Regarding time point: blood 4 weeks post-SBRT, at nephrectomy. The treatment: 15 Gy SBRT to primary tumor, nephrectomy 4 weeks later. The sequenced sample was blood, obtained from a patient whose treatment included radiotherapy and nephrectomy. The receptors originated from a woman aged 50 to 60 with renal cell carcinoma.

The chain recombines TRBV30 with TRBJ2-1, with a weak D call TRBD2 (6 bases). Trimming removed 6 bases from V and 4 bases from J, with 13 bases in between. The CDR3 sequence is 13 residues long. Germline-derived CDR1 and CDR2 are GTSNPN and SVGIG (reference sequence). The DNA for the CDR3 is TGTGCCTGCTCACGGGACTCATACAATGAGCAGTTCTTC. Its translation: CACSRDSYNEQFF.

The sample holds one count of this clone. The rearrangement links TRBV6-1 to TRBJ1-2; D not resolved. The germline V gene has CDR1 MNHNS and CDR2 SASEGT. Trimming stripped 3 bases from V and 12 bases from J, with 2 bases between. The CDR3 totals 8 residues. The CDR3 region has the DNA TGTGCCAGCAGTGACCACACCTTC. It is translated as CASSDHTF.

This clone is a singleton in its sample. The chain links TRBV6-1 to TRBJ2-3; tentative D call: TRBD2 (5 bases). Looked up from germline, CDR1 is MNHNS and CDR2 is SASEGT. The CDR3 sequence is 15 residues long. V was cut by 7 bases and J by 3 bases, with 17 bases left in between. CDR3 region: CASTMPVRETDTQYF. The CDR3 coding sequence is TGTGCCAGCACGATGCCAGTTAGGGAGACAGATACGCAGTATTTT.

The chain couples TRBV7-8 to TRBJ2-7, with TRBD2 matching 10 bases. V lost 5 bases to trimming and J lost 1 base; unmatched junction nucleotides: 2. The CDR3 sequence is 14 residues long. Looked up from germline, CDR1 is SGHVS and CDR2 is FQNEAQ. The CDR3 sequence is CASSRSGGSYEQYF. CDR3 coding DNA: TGTGCCAGCAGCCGTAGCGGGGGGTCCTACGAGCAGTACTTC.